The clone carrying this T cell receptor (beta chain) was detected a few times. The antigen remains undetermined. The sequenced patients had an expansion of CD8+CD57+ cells seen by flow cytometry. This specimen comes from a study of CD8+CD57+ T cells in acquired aplastic anemia. Overall study: DNA from sorted CD4+ and CD8+ cells averaged about 3.2 ug.

It was genomic DNA that served as the template for profiling TCR beta VDJ and CDR3. MiXCR, applied by TCRdb to the reads, yields one record per CDR3 protein. The sample consists of some 200,000 distinct CDR3 sequences, roughly half of them appearing once. The CDR3 loop spans 14 amino acids. The germline V gene encodes CDR1 KGHSH and CDR2 LQKENI. Trimming shortened V by 6 bases and J by 2 bases, and 14 bases separated the two germline ends. Notes on the study in general: Around 30 sequences, all CD8+ CDR3, were shared between patients and controls.

The sequence was collected from a human donor with aplastic anemia. Sequencing input: sorted CD4+, CD8+, or CD8+CD57+ T cells (not recorded which) from PBMCs. The V and J genes are TRBV18 and TRBJ2-7; D is tentatively TRBD1 or TRBD2 (6 bases each). The CDR3 DNA follows: TGTGCCAGCTCCTCGGTCGGGGGCGCCTACGAGCAGTACTTC. Its protein is CASSSVGGAYEQYF. The whole variable domain, filled in from reference TRBV18 and TRBJ2-7, reads NAGVMQNPRHLVRRRGQEARLRCSPMKGHSHVYWYRQLPEEGLKFMVYLQKENIIDESGMPKERFSAEFPKEGPSILRIQQVVRGDSAAYFCASSSVGGAYEQYFGPGTRLTVT.